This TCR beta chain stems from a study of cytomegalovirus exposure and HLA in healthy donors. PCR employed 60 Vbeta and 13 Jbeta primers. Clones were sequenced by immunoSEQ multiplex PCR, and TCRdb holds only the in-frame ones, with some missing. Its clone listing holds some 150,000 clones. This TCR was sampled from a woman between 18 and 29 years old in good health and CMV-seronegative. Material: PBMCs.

CDR3 coding DNA: TGTGCCAGCAGCTTGGAGATTTCGGGATTCCTCGATGGCTACACCTTC. Amino acids: CASSLEISGFLDGYTF. This chain joins TRBV5-5 and TRBJ1-2, with D unresolved. The V and J ends lost 0 bases and 6 bases respectively, with 18 bases between them. Germline CDR1 SGHKS, CDR2 YYEKEE (reference sequence). CDR3 length: 16 amino acids.